This TCR beta chain is from a study of blood T cell repertoires in COVID-19. Profiled with immunoSEQ multiplex PCR; TCRdb holds only in-frame clones, not every one. The repertoire holds approximately 77,000 clones, with roughly 80% as singletons. Per germline, CDR1 SGHRS and CDR2 YFSETQ. The CDR3 has 17 residues. J was trimmed by 1 base and V by 4 bases; bases with no gene match: 8. The specimen sequenced was peripheral blood. This clonotype originated in a woman aged 60-75 years with acute or convalescent COVID-19. V gene TRBV5-1 combines with J gene TRBJ2-6; 7 bases align to TRBD1. The CDR3 nucleotides are TGCGCCAGCAGCAACAGGGGTCCCCAATCTGGGGCCAACGTCCTGACTTTC. Translating it yields CASSNRGPQSGANVLTF.